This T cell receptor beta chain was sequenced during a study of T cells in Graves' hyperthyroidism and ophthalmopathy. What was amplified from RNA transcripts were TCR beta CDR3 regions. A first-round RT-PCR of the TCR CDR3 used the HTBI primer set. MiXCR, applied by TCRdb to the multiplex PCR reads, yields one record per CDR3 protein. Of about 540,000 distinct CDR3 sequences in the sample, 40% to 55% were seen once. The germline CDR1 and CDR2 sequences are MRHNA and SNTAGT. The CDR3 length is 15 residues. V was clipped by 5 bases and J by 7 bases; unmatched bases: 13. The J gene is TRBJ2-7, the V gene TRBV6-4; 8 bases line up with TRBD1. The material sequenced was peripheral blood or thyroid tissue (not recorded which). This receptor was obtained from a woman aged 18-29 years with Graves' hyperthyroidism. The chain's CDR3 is CASSYSGTGRREQYF. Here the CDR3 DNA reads TGTGCCAGCAGTTACAGTGGGACAGGACGGAGGGAGCAGTACTTC.